Shown below are 15 T cell receptor beta chains from a single sample sequenced in a study of T-cell reconstitution after alpha-beta-depleted transplantation in children. The authors prepared the TCRbeta library with unique molecular identifiers. TCRdb passed the PCR reads through MiXCR, listing each CDR3 protein once. There are around 190,000 distinct CDR3 sequences in the sample; approximately 6.9% occur only once, and just over 5.5% lies in the top ten. The source material was PBMCs, sampled before TCRalphabeta/CD19-depleted stem cell transplant. These receptor sequences come from a boy younger than 10 with acute lymphoblastic leukemia, due to receive a stem cell transplant.

This clonotype was counted at least ten times. The chain uses TRBV5-1 and TRBJ1-1, with D tentatively TRBD1 (5 bases). V dropped 5 bases and J dropped 5 bases, with 10 bases sitting between them. The CDR3 extends over 12 amino acids. CDR1 SGHRS and CDR2 YFSETQ come from the germline V gene. DNA for the CDR3: TGCGCCAGCAGGTTAGGGGAAACTGAAGCTTTCTTT. It encodes CASRLGETEAFF.

In this sample, this clonotype turned up many times. DNA for the CDR3: TGTGCCAGCAGTTACCCCGGGGGAAACACCATATATTTT. Amino acid sequence: CASSYPGGNTIYF. This sequence joins TRBV6-5 and TRBJ1-3; D unresolved. The CDR3 contains 13 residues. Germline V gene sequence: CDR1 MNHEY, CDR2 SVGAGI. Trimming shortened V by 2 bases and J by 4 bases, and 6 bases separated the two germline ends.

This clonotype turned up a few times. The V gene is TRBV7-3, the J gene TRBJ2-1; D is possibly TRBD1 (6 bases). This CDR3 is built from 15 residues. Germline CDR1 and CDR2: SGHTA and FQGTGA. V was shortened by 5 bases and J by 7 bases, with 18 bases between the two germline ends. The CDR3 sequence is CASSDYGGGRNEQFF. For the CDR3, the DNA is TGTGCCAGCAGCGACTACGGTGGGGGCCGGAATGAGCAGTTCTTC.

There are many counts of this clonotype. This chain uses TRBV5-1 with TRBJ2-3; D might be TRBD1 (6 bases). The CDR3 is made up of 13 amino acids. Trimming left V 0 bases short and J 5 bases short, with 7 bases between. Germline CDR1 is SGHRS and CDR2 is YFSETQ. For the CDR3, the DNA is TGCGCCAGCAGCTTGGAAGGGGGAGATACGCAGTATTTT. This sequence encodes CASSLEGGDTQYF. Supplemented by reference TRBV5-1 and TRBJ2-3, the full variable domain reads KAGVTQTPRYLIKTRGQQVTLSCSPISGHRSVSWYQQTPGQGLQFLFEYFSETQRNKGNFPGRFSGRQFSNSRSEMNVSTLELGDSALYLCASSLEGGDTQYFGPGTRLTVL.

This clonotype was observed a handful of times. This chain connects TRBV2 to TRBJ2-3, with 8 bases aligning to TRBD2. This CDR3 region has 14 residues. J gave up 5 bases and V 4 bases, and 5 bases lay outside the gene matches. Germline assignment: CDR1 SNHLY and CDR2 FYNNEI. Written as DNA, the CDR3 is TGTGCCAGCAGTGGAGCGGGGGCTGGAGATACGCAGTATTTT. It yields the protein CASSGAGAGDTQYF.

This clonotype appeared many times. The V call is TRBV7-2, the J call TRBJ2-1, with D unclear. Trimming stripped 6 bases from V and 9 bases from J, with 21 bases between. The CDR3 runs 15 residues. The germline gives CDR1 SGHTA, CDR2 FQGNSA. In DNA, the CDR3 is TGTGCCAGCAGTGATCCAGGAAGTGGGCGCACTGAGCAGTTCTTC. Translation gives CASSDPGSGRTEQFF. The full variable domain, its missing parts supplied by reference TRBV7-2 and TRBJ2-1, is GAGVSQSPSNKVTEKGKDVELRCDPISGHTALYWYRQSLGQGLEFLIYFQGNSAPDKSGLPSDRFSAERTGGSVSTLTIQRTQQEDSAVYLCASSDPGSGRTEQFFGPGTRLTVL.

This clonotype was seen ten or more times. The chain couples TRBV28 to TRBJ2-7; the D gene is possibly TRBD1 (6 bases). Germline V lookup: CDR1 MDHEN, CDR2 SYDVKM. This CDR3 is built from 16 residues. V shed 6 bases and J shed 1 base, with 19 bases lying between them. CDR3: CASRAGYMDRSYEQYF. DNA for the CDR3: TGTGCCAGCAGAGCCGGATACATGGACAGATCCTACGAGCAGTACTTC.

Only a few counts were recorded for this clonotype. The chain has TRBV20-1 and TRBJ2-7; a possible D gene is TRBD2 (5 bases). Germline lookup yields CDR1 DFQATT and CDR2 SNEGSKA (reference sequence). V gave up 3 bases and J gave up 5 bases, with 17 bases separating them. CDR3 length: 14 amino acids. CDR3 DNA: TGCAGTGCTAGCAAGGTCCTCACCGGGGACGAGCAGTACTTC. Translating it yields CSASKVLTGDEQYF.

This clonotype was recorded many times. The rearrangement links TRBV20-1 to TRBJ2-1, with TRBD2 matching 11 bases. V lost 0 bases and J lost 2; bases outside the gene matches: 9. The CDR3 is made up of 18 amino acids. Germline-derived CDR1 and CDR2 are DFQATT and SNEGSKA (reference sequence). The CDR3 is CSARERLAGGYTYNEQFF. CDR3 bases: TGCAGTGCTAGAGAGAGGCTAGCGGGAGGCTACACCTACAATGAGCAGTTCTTC.

The genes are TRBV5-1 and TRBJ2-1; 10 nucleotides line up with TRBD2. In germline, CDR1 is SGHRS, CDR2 YFSETQ. The CDR3 is 15 amino acids. Trimming cost V 3 bases and J 6 bases; bases outside gene matches: 6. The CDR3 here is CASSSELAGFNEQFF. For the CDR3, the DNA is TGCGCCAGCAGCTCGGAACTAGCGGGATTCAATGAGCAGTTCTTC. Full variable domain (outside the CDR3, taken from reference TRBV5-1 and TRBJ2-1): KAGVTQTPRYLIKTRGQQVTLSCSPISGHRSVSWYQQTPGQGLQFLFEYFSETQRNKGNFPGRFSGRQFSNSRSEMNVSTLELGDSALYLCASSSELAGFNEQFFGPGTRLTVL.

This clonotype was observed many times. V usage is TRBV4-2 and J usage is TRBJ2-2; 9 bases are a match to TRBD1. Germline values: CDR1 LGHNA, CDR2 YNFKEQ. After removal of 4 bases from V and 5 bases from J, the junction contained 5 bases not matched to a gene. This CDR3 is 15 amino acids long. CDR3 in DNA: TGTGCCAGCAGCCCGCAGACAGGGGGGACCGGGGAGCTGTTTTTT. Its translation: CASSPQTGGTGELFF.

The chain has TRBV7-2 and TRBJ2-1; TRBD1 agrees at 10 bases. Trimming at V came to 5 bases and at J to 6 bases, leaving 7 bases not matched to a gene. This CDR3 is 15 amino acids long. Germline V lookup: CDR1 SGHTA, CDR2 FQGNSA. The CDR3 coding sequence is TGTGCCAGCAGCAAGCGACAGGGGGCCCTCAATGAGCAGTTCTTC. Protein: CASSKRQGALNEQFF.

This clonotype came up many times. This chain joins TRBV5-4 and TRBJ2-3, with D perhaps assigned TRBD1 or TRBD2 (6 bases each). The length of the CDR3 is 16 residues. V gave up 9 bases and J gave up 4 bases, with 24 bases separating them. The germline gives CDR1 SGHNT, CDR2 YYREEE (reference sequence). The CDR3 sequence is CATQLGGPTGADTQYF. CDR3 DNA: TGTGCCACCCAGCTTGGGGGGCCGACAGGAGCAGATACGCAGTATTTT. The full variable domain, its missing parts supplied by reference TRBV5-4 and TRBJ2-3, is ETGVTQSPTHLIKTRGQQVTLRCSSQSGHNTVSWYQQALGQGPQFIFQYYREEENGRGNFPPRFSGLQFPNYSSELNVNALELDDSALYLCATQLGGPTGADTQYFGPGTRLTVL.

This clonotype was picked up many times. This chain joins TRBV29-1 and TRBJ1-3, with unresolved D. The germline CDR1 and CDR2 sequences are SQVTM and ANQGSEA. The CDR3 covers 11 residues. Trimming left V 8 bases short and J 4 bases short, with 9 bases between. CDR3 DNA: TGCAGCACAGAGGAGGGAAACACCATATATTTT. Residues: CSTEEGNTIYF.

This chain connects TRBV18 to TRBJ1-1; 8 nucleotides agree with TRBD1. The V gene end was trimmed by 3 bases and the J gene end by 4 bases; junction bases not matched to a gene: 16. The germline V gene has CDR1 KGHSH and CDR2 LQKENI. The CDR3 loop spans 18 amino acids. CDR3: CASSPLLQGDARITEAFF. The DNA of the CDR3 is TGTGCCAGCTCACCCCTGTTACAGGGGGACGCCCGGATCACTGAAGCTTTCTTT.